This T cell receptor beta chain stems from a study of shared clonotypes between healthy human individuals. Repertoires were generated with immunoSEQ multiplex PCR, while TCRdb's copy carries only in-frame clones and drops some. Altogether roughly 590,000 clones are present, nearly 97% being singletons, with the ten largest covering roughly 0.1%. The CDR3 spans 13 residues. Germline CDR1 and CDR2: SGHRS and YFSETQ. Trimming took 1 base from V and 4 from J, leaving 9 bases between them. Terminally differentiated effector memory CD45RA+ cells were excluded by CCR7 positive selection of CD45RO-negative cells.

This sequence originates from a woman in her twenties or thirties in good health. The sequenced sample consisted of naive CD8+ T cells sorted from blood. This rearrangement joins TRBV5-1 to TRBJ2-7, with D hard to call. The CDR3 sequence is CASSLSTSYEQYF. The DNA of the CDR3 is TGCGCCAGCAGCTTGAGTACTTCTTACGAGCAGTACTTC.